Detailed here is one T cell receptor beta chain. The data derive from a study of blood T cell repertoires in COVID-19. On the study more broadly: The United States, Italy and Spain supplied acute and convalescent COVID-19 samples.

The authors' processing: How many nucleated cells were present was estimated from reference gene primer amplification. Assay: immunoSEQ multiplex PCR; the TCRdb copy retains only in-frame clones and omits some. V and J calls and clone size are copied from that table; D and trimming were computed from the DNA. This sample has around 92,000 clones, with around 83% found just once. This CDR3 is 14 amino acids long. J gave up 8 bases and V 5 bases, and 8 bases lay outside the gene matches. Germline values: CDR1 SGHVS, CDR2 FNYEAQ. This chain links TRBV7-6 with TRBJ2-1, with 8 bases identical to TRBD1. Sequencing input: peripheral blood. The receptor comes from a woman aged 55-75 years in a cohort sampled during active or convalescent COVID-19. CDR3 bases: TGTGCCAGCAGCCGGGACAGGAGGTCCTATGAGCAGTTCTTC. Translation gives CASSRDRRSYEQFF.